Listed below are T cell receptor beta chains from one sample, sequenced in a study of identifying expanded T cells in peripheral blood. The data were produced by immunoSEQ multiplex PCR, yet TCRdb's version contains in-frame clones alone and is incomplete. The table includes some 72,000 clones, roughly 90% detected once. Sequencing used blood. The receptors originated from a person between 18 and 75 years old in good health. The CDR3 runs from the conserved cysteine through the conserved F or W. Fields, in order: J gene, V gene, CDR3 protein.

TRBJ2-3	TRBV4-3	CASSQAGADTQYF
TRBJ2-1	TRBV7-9	CASSLESLAAYNEQFF
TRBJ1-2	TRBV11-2	CASSSYLYGYTF
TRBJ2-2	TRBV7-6	CASSLYQGGTGELFF
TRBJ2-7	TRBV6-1	CASSERVFRYEQYF
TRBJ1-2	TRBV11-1	CASSPGTVYGYTF
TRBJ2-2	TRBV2	CASTPTGTTGELFF
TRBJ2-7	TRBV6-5	CASSPLRGPYEQYF
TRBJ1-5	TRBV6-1	CASTPIGQGMTQHF
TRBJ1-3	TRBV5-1	CASSLGTGEGNTIYF
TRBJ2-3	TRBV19	CASRQGARTDTQYF
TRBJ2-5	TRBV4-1	CASSQDRDPGETQYF
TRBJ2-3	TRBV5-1	CASTLAGSFTDTQYF
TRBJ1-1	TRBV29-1	CSVPPGPSRDTEAFF
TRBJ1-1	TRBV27	CASSLLQGGTEAFF
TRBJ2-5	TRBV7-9	CASSSRTGTETQYF
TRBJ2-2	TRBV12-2	CASRPIQTGDTGELFF
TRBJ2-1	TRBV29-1	CSGGQGIGNEQFF
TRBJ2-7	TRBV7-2	CASSFGSSGAYEQYF
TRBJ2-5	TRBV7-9	CASSSSGRGRQETQYF
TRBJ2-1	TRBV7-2	CASSLGLGGYNEQFF
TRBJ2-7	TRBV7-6	CASSPLRGAYEQYF
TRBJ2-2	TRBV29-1	CSVEVEPVGELFF
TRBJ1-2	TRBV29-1	CSVRGATGYTF
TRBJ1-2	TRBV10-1	CASNLHEDPRHYGYTF
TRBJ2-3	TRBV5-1	CASSFWGGHTDTQYF
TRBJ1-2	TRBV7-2	CASSLVGGTTNYGYTF
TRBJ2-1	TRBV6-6	CASRLRDSYNEQFF
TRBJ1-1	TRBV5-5	CASSIDRPTEAFF
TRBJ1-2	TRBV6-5	CASSYWATPDFGYTF
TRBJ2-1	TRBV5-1	CASSLTSGRGEQFF
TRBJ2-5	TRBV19	CASTSLSGGRETQYF
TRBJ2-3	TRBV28	CASSLRVTDTQYF
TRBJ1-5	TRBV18	CASSPEGYSNQPQHF
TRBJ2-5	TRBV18	CASSLDQETQYF
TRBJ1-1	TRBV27	CASSFHGGPAFF
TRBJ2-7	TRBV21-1	CASPEQYF
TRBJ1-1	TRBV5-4	CASSHPNTEAFF
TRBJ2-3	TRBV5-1	CASSLWGLGGADTQYF
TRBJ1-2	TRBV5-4	CASSLPDREGYGYTF
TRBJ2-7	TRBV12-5	CASGLPDRRYEQYF
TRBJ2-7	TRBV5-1	CASSLAPTGTGGHEQYF
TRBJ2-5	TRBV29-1	CSGGQQETQYF
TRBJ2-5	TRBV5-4	CASSPSAFVKETQYF
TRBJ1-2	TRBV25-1	CASSDWTAGYGYTF
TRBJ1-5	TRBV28	CASFSGTGYQPQHF
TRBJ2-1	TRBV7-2	CASSFRTGTGGEEQFF
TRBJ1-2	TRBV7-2	CASSFQTGGGYGYTF